This T cell receptor (beta chain) was captured in a study of T cells in Graves' hyperthyroidism and ophthalmopathy. General observations from the study: Blood samples included most of the expanded thyroid clonotypes exceeding 0.001.

TCR beta CDR3 regions were amplified from RNA transcripts. First-round RT-PCR with HTBI primers amplified the TCR CDR3 region. One entry per CDR3 protein, called by TCRdb with MiXCR from the multiplex PCR reads. Of about 840,000 distinct CDR3 sequences in the sample, roughly 40% are singletons; the top ten hold 7% to 10%. The sample holds a few counts of this clonotype. Its antigen is undetermined. Patients aged 18 to 65 had newly diagnosed hyperthyroidism of under 2 months' duration. This CDR3 region has 16 residues. The V gene's germline CDR1 is SGDLS and CDR2 YYNGEE. Deletions cut 4 bases from V and 0 bases from J, with 13 bases between.

The material sequenced was blood. The receptor comes from a man between 18 and 35 years old with Graves' hyperthyroidism. The chain carries TRBV9 and TRBJ2-2; either TRBD1 or TRBD2 may fit D (5 bases each). CDR3 region: CASSFPGTTNTGELFF. DNA of the CDR3: TGTGCCAGCAGCTTTCCCGGGACGACGAACACCGGGGAGCTGTTTTTT.